This T cell receptor beta chain was sequenced during a study of identical twins. In this sample, this clonotype turned up a few times. Its antigen is unknown. The CDR3 covers 15 residues. CDR1 MNHNS and CDR2 SASEGT come from the germline V gene. V was trimmed by 4 bases and J by 7 bases, leaving 16 bases between them. Template switching supplied a universal primer site; unique molecular identifiers were carried on the cDNA. TCRdb re-analysed the 5' RACE reads in MiXCR, keeping a single row per CDR3 protein. This sample has about 700,000 distinct CDR3 sequences; roughly 8% occur once, and the top ten carry 0.98%. Study-wide points: Sequences that were out-of-frame, alpha and twin-shared displayed an excess of low generation probability. Models underestimated how often monozygotic twins shared out-of-frame TCR alpha.

Only healthy Caucasians were included as donors. The data were also submitted as part of a second study, on yellow fever vaccine responses in identical twins.

This TCR was recovered from a woman aged 18-35 years in good health. Sequencing was carried out using PBMCs. This sequence joins TRBV6-1 and TRBJ1-4; tentatively, D is TRBD1 (5 bases). The CDR3 bases are TGTGCCAGCAGTGCGCCCCGCGGGACTGCTGAAAAACTGTTTTTT. It codes for CASSAPRGTAEKLFF.